Shown below are 32 T cell receptor beta chains from a single sample sequenced in a study of human T cells and chemical hapten exposure. The time point here: patch test 1, 2 weeks after DPC sensitization. The sample's treatment: therapeutic diphenylcyclopropenone sensitization with weekly scalp DPC. Using its own MiXCR run on the RACE reads, TCRdb lists one record per CDR3 protein. Seen here are about 360,000 distinct CDR3 sequences, around 7% observed once, and the top ten hold 8.4%. The sample here was whole blood, taken in connection with sensitization to the hapten diphenylcyclopropenone (DPC). These receptors were taken from a woman younger than 35 with alopecia areata. Some clones in this sample may be carry-over from other donors' samples.

The sample holds a few counts of this clonotype. The J gene is TRBJ2-7, the V gene TRBV10-3; D possibly uses TRBD1 or TRBD2 (5 bases each). Germline CDR1 reads ENHRY; CDR2 reads SYGVKD. Deletions cut 2 bases from V and 3 bases from J, with 20 bases between. The CDR3 runs 17 residues. In DNA, the CDR3 is TGTGCCATCAGTGAGATTCGATGGGGGTACGTGCTCTACGAGCAGTACTTC. This encodes CAISEIRWGYVLYEQYF.

The chain is built from TRBV4-3 and TRBJ2-7, with 7 bases identical to TRBD2. Germline CDR1 LGHNA, CDR2 YSLEER. The CDR3 has 15 amino acids. The V segment lost 1 base and the J segment 3 bases; nucleotides outside the gene matches: 6. CDR3 loop: CASSQVAGGSYEQYF. The CDR3 region has the DNA TGCGCCAGCAGCCAAGTCGCCGGGGGGAGCTACGAGCAGTACTTC.

The gene calls are TRBV6-5 and TRBJ1-1, with D perhaps matching TRBD1 (5 bases). Germline V gives CDR1 MNHEY, CDR2 SVGAGI. Trimming took 1 base from V and 5 from J, leaving 11 bases between them. The CDR3 is made up of 14 amino acids. The CDR3 nucleotides are TGTGCCAGCAGTTACTGGGGTGAGGGGACTGAAGCTTTCTTT. Its protein product is CASSYWGEGTEAFF.

The V and J genes are TRBV2 and TRBJ2-1, with D possibly TRBD1 on 5 matching bases. V was shortened by 3 bases and J by 9 bases, with 6 bases between the two germline ends. Germline V gives CDR1 SNHLY, CDR2 FYNNEI. This CDR3 has 11 amino acids. CDR3 protein: CASSEQGEQFF. CDR3 nucleotide sequence: TGTGCCAGCAGTGAGCAGGGTGAGCAGTTCTTC.

This clonotype was counted a few times. The chain carries TRBV15 and TRBJ2-4; TRBD1 agrees at 7 bases. J was trimmed by 7 bases and V by 0 bases; bases with no gene match: 6. The CDR3 runs 15 residues. The germline CDR1 and CDR2 sequences are LNHNV and YYDKDF (reference sequence). CDR3 amino acids: CATSRDIGTVNIQYF. In DNA, the CDR3 is TGTGCCACCAGCAGAGATATAGGGACAGTCAACATTCAGTACTTC.

The table lists this clonotype with a few counts. V usage is TRBV4-3 and J usage is TRBJ2-1, with 8 bases lining up with TRBD2. V lost 6 bases and J lost 8; bases outside the gene matches: 15. Per germline, CDR1 LGHNA and CDR2 YSLEER. The CDR3 runs to 16 residues. The CDR3 sequence is CASRPSDNSGVDEQFF. CDR3 DNA sequence: TGCGCCAGCAGGCCATCAGACAATAGCGGGGTCGATGAGCAGTTCTTC.

The chain is built from TRBV27 and TRBJ1-1; maybe TRBD1 (6 bases). The CDR3 runs 13 residues. Germline CDR1 is MNHEY and CDR2 is SMNVEV (reference sequence). Trimming took 1 base from V and 4 from J, leaving 7 bases between them. This chain's CDR3 is CASSLWGPTEAFF. The CDR3 nucleotides are TGTGCCAGCAGTTTATGGGGGCCCACTGAAGCTTTCTTT.

The chain couples TRBV7-6 to TRBJ2-3; perhaps D is TRBD1 or TRBD2 (5 bases each). This CDR3 is 16 amino acids long. Trimming left V 0 bases short and J 2 bases short, with 12 bases between. CDR1 SGHVS and CDR2 FNYEAQ come from the germline V gene. The CDR3 region is CASSLAGTPATDTQYF. The CDR3 nucleotides read TGTGCCAGCAGCTTAGCGGGGACGCCGGCCACAGATACGCAGTATTTT.

At least ten counts were recorded for this clonotype. V gene TRBV5-4 combines with J gene TRBJ2-7, with a possible D match to TRBD2 (5 bases). This CDR3 is 12 amino acids long. The ends were cut back, 4 bases at V and 6 bases at J, with 11 bases in the middle. Looked up from germline, CDR1 is SGHNT and CDR2 is YYREEE (reference sequence). The CDR3 reads CASSQGLVEQYF. The CDR3 coding sequence is TGTGCCAGCAGCCAAGGACTGGTCGAGCAGTACTTC.

This clonotype has more than one count but fewer than ten. The V gene is TRBV11-2, the J gene TRBJ1-1; 7 nucleotides agree with TRBD1. This CDR3 is built from 14 residues. CDR1 and CDR2 (germline): SGHAT, FQNNGV. J gave up 0 bases and V 2 bases, and 0 bases lay outside the gene matches. The CDR3 sequence is CASSLTGVNTEAFF. The CDR3 DNA sequence: TGTGCCAGCAGCTTAACAGGGGTGAACACTGAAGCTTTCTTT.

This clonotype was recorded at least ten times. This chain joins TRBV7-3 and TRBJ1-3, with 7 bases that match TRBD1. The V gene end was trimmed by 5 bases and the J gene end by 2 bases; junction bases not matched to a gene: 12. Per the germline V gene, CDR1 is SGHTA and CDR2 is FQGTGA. The CDR3 sequence is 17 residues long. CDR3 amino acids: CASSNGTDSETGNTIYF. The CDR3 region has the DNA TGTGCCAGCAGCAACGGGACAGACAGCGAAACTGGAAACACCATATATTTT.

This clonotype was seen at least ten times. This chain links TRBV4-3 with TRBJ2-1; D gene unclear. This CDR3 is built from 13 residues. The V gene lost 1 base and the J gene lost 7 bases, with 8 bases spanning the gap. CDR1 and CDR2 (germline): LGHNA, YSLEER. The chain's CDR3 is CASSQGPRNEQFF. The CDR3 DNA sequence: TGCGCCAGCAGCCAAGGGCCGCGGAATGAGCAGTTCTTC.

This clonotype was counted at least ten times. The chain combines TRBV5-1 with TRBJ2-5; D call uncertain. Germline lookup yields CDR1 SGHRS and CDR2 YFSETQ. The CDR3 runs 14 residues. V was pared by 0 bases and J by 2 bases, with 8 bases between. The CDR3 DNA reads TGCGCCAGCAGCTTGGGCCAACATCAAGAGACCCAGTACTTC. It codes for CASSLGQHQETQYF.

The table lists this clonotype with a few counts. The chain joins TRBV18 to TRBJ1-5; possible D gene TRBD1, 5 bases. The CDR3 is 20 amino acids. Germline V gene data show CDR1 as KGHSH and CDR2 as LQKENI. The V and J ends lost 3 bases and 0 bases respectively, with 24 bases between them. The CDR3: CASSPWFRHGRETSNQPQHF. In DNA form, the CDR3 reads TGTGCCAGCTCACCTTGGTTTAGGCACGGCAGGGAAACTAGCAATCAGCCCCAGCATTTT. Full variable domain (missing parts from reference TRBV18 and TRBJ1-5): NAGVMQNPRHLVRRRGQEARLRCSPMKGHSHVYWYRQLPEEGLKFMVYLQKENIIDESGMPKERFSAEFPKEGPSILRIQQVVRGDSAAYFCASSPWFRHGRETSNQPQHFGDGTRLSIL.

Ten or more counts support this clonotype. The rearrangement uses TRBV12-3 or TRBV12-4 and TRBJ1-2; D call uncertain. The CDR3 has 10 residues. V lost 5 bases and J lost 5, with 3 bases in between. CDR3 protein: CASSRYGYTF. The DNA of the CDR3 is TGTGCCAGCAGTCGATATGGCTACACCTTC.

This clonotype was observed many times. The chain is built from TRBV4-2 and TRBJ2-3, with no clear D. The CDR3 runs 13 residues. Germline CDR1 is LGHNA and CDR2 is YNFKEQ. V gave up 1 base and J gave up 4 bases, with 6 bases separating them. The CDR3 nucleotides read TGTGCCAGCAGCCAAGGGGGTCCAGATACGCAGTATTTT. As protein: CASSQGGPDTQYF.

There are a few counts of this clonotype. The chain joins TRBV6-2 or TRBV6-3 to TRBJ2-4; perhaps TRBD1 as D (6 bases). There are 13 residues in the CDR3. Per the germline V gene, CDR1 is MNHEY and CDR2 is SVGEGT. The ends were cut back, 2 bases at V and 6 bases at J, with 8 bases in the middle. CDR3 residues: CASSYRGRNIQYF. The CDR3 DNA reads TGTGCCAGCAGTTACAGGGGGAGAAACATTCAGTACTTC.

This sequence joins TRBV10-3 and TRBJ1-1; no firm D call. Trimming pared 6 bases from V and 4 bases from J, leaving 9 bases between. Germline loops: CDR1 ENHRY, CDR2 SYGVKD. The CDR3 loop spans 12 amino acids. As DNA, the CDR3 is TGTGCCATCAGGGGCTTTATCACTGAAGCTTTCTTT. This translates into CAIRGFITEAFF.

The chain recombines TRBV7-6 with TRBJ1-2; no clear D. The CDR3 consists of 13 residues. Trimming shortened V by 5 bases and J by 6 bases, and 13 bases separated the two germline ends. Germline values: CDR1 SGHVS, CDR2 FNYEAQ. For the CDR3, the DNA is TGTGCCAGCAGCCTCTATAGAGAGAATGGCTACACCTTC. This encodes CASSLYRENGYTF.

This clonotype was detected many times. The chain couples TRBV29-1 to TRBJ2-7; 10 positions match TRBD1. The J segment lost 2 bases and the V segment lost 4 bases, leaving 11 bases of the junction unmatched. CDR1 is SQVTM, CDR2 ANQGSEA, per germline. CDR3 length: 16 residues. CDR3 sequence reads: CSVALIGTGVPYEQYF. CDR3 nucleotide sequence: TGCAGCGTTGCGTTAATCGGGACAGGGGTGCCCTACGAGCAGTACTTC.

This clonotype was counted only a few times. The chain couples TRBV18 to TRBJ2-5, with 7 bases lining up with TRBD1. V lost 2 bases and J lost 3; bases outside the gene matches: 6. This CDR3 comprises 15 residues. Germline CDR1 KGHSH, CDR2 LQKENI. Here the CDR3 DNA reads TGTGCCAGCTCACCAATTGGGACAGCCAAAGAGACCCAGTACTTC. Translating gives CASSPIGTAKETQYF. The full variable domain, in which reference TRBV18 and TRBJ2-5 provide the parts outside the CDR3, is NAGVMQNPRHLVRRRGQEARLRCSPMKGHSHVYWYRQLPEEGLKFMVYLQKENIIDESGMPKERFSAEFPKEGPSILRIQQVVRGDSAAYFCASSPIGTAKETQYFGPGTRLLVL.

This rearrangement joins TRBV7-9 to TRBJ2-3; unclear D gene. Germline V gives CDR1 SEHNR, CDR2 FQNEAQ (reference sequence). The CDR3 is made up of 16 amino acids. V gave up 4 bases and J gave up 3 bases, with 17 bases separating them. This chain's CDR3 is CASSYPIQGWTDTQYF. The CDR3 coding sequence is TGTGCCAGCAGCTACCCGATACAAGGCTGGACAGATACGCAGTATTTT.

This clonotype has a count of ten or more. The V call is TRBV7-9, the J call TRBJ2-1; D ambiguous. The CDR3 is 14 amino acids. Trimming pared 3 bases from V and 1 base from J, leaving 7 bases between. Germline-derived CDR1 and CDR2 are SEHNR and FQNEAQ (reference sequence). DNA for the CDR3: TGTGCCAGCAGCTTGGCCGCGTCCTACAATGAGCAGTTCTTC. Translated, it gives CASSLAASYNEQFF.

This chain connects TRBV28 to TRBJ1-6; D gene ambiguous. This CDR3 is 15 amino acids long. Per germline, CDR1 MDHEN and CDR2 SYDVKM. The germline V and J ends were trimmed by 2 bases and 6 bases, with 11 bases remaining between them. The CDR3 DNA is TGTGCCAGCAGTTTAGGTGGCAGGCTTAATTCACCCCTCCACTTT. Translated: CASSLGGRLNSPLHF.

In its sample, this clonotype was seen a few times. The chain combines TRBV7-6 with TRBJ1-4; D ambiguous. The V end lost 0 bases, the J end lost 6 bases, and 5 bases lay between the germline ends. This CDR3 is 13 amino acids long. The germline gives CDR1 SGHVS, CDR2 FNYEAQ. CDR3 sequence: CASSLAGYEKLFF. The CDR3 coding sequence is TGTGCCAGCAGCTTAGCAGGATATGAAAAACTGTTTTTT.

The rearrangement joins TRBV20-1 to TRBJ1-1; weak D call: TRBD1 (6 bases). The CDR3 is made up of 14 amino acids. From germline, CDR1 is DFQATT and CDR2 SNEGSKA (reference sequence). V was cut by 2 bases and J by 4 bases, with 14 bases left in between. The CDR3 region has the DNA TGCAGTGCTAGATTGCAGGGGATGAGCACTGAAGCTTTCTTT. Translation gives CSARLQGMSTEAFF.

This clonotype was picked up a small number of times. The rearrangement joins TRBV7-3 to TRBJ2-1; 12 nucleotides align to TRBD2. J gave up 1 base and V 5 bases, and 0 bases lay outside the gene matches. The CDR3 contains 15 residues. From germline, CDR1 is SGHTA and CDR2 FQGTGA. CDR3 region: CASSGTSGSYNEQFF. The CDR3 nucleotides read TGTGCCAGCAGCGGGACTAGCGGGTCCTACAATGAGCAGTTCTTC.

This CDR3 is CASSQRWSGNTIYF. CDR3 DNA sequence: TGTGCCAGCAGCCAGCGGTGGAGTGGAAACACCATATATTTT. The rearrangement joins TRBV7-6 to TRBJ1-3; D gene uncertain. CDR3 size: 14 residues. Looked up from germline, CDR1 is SGHVS and CDR2 is FNYEAQ. Trimming shortened V by 5 bases and J by 3 bases, and 11 bases separated the two germline ends.

This clonotype was seen only a few times. The V gene is TRBV3-1, the J gene TRBJ2-3; 9 bases fit TRBD2. In germline, CDR1 is LGHDT, CDR2 YNNKEL (reference sequence). J lost 2 bases, V lost 0 bases, and 6 bases had no gene match. The CDR3 contains 17 residues. The CDR3 region has the DNA TGTGCCAGCAGCCAAGATCTGACTAGCGGATTCACAGATACGCAGTATTTT. Protein sequence: CASSQDLTSGFTDTQYF.

This clonotype was found many times. The chain recombines TRBV10-3 with TRBJ2-7; perhaps TRBD2 as D (5 bases). From germline, CDR1 is ENHRY and CDR2 SYGVKD. The CDR3 runs 15 residues. V lost 3 bases to trimming and J lost 3 bases, with 15 bases between them. CDR3 nucleotides: TGTGCCATCAGTGATCAGGTAGCTAGCCGCTACGAGCAGTACTTC. Translated: CAISDQVASRYEQYF.

The CDR3 sequence: CASGLSGGQDTQYF. DNA of the CDR3: TGTGCTAGTGGCCTGTCGGGGGGGCAAGATACGCAGTATTTT. The chain employs TRBV12-5 and TRBJ2-3; 8 bases align to TRBD2. V was pared by 6 bases and J by 5 bases, with 7 bases of the junction left unmatched. The germline gives CDR1 LGHNT, CDR2 FRNRAP. The CDR3 covers 14 residues.

This rearrangement joins TRBV25-1 to TRBJ2-2; D uncertain. This CDR3 has 15 residues. From germline, CDR1 is MGHDK and CDR2 SYGVNS. V gave up 4 bases and J gave up 1 base, with 10 bases separating them. In DNA, the CDR3 is TGTGCCAGCAGTGTAGCAGCGTGGAACACCGGGGAGCTGTTTTTT. This codes for CASSVAAWNTGELFF. Drawing the rest from reference TRBV25-1 and TRBJ2-2, the complete variable domain is EADIYQTPRYLVIGTGKKITLECSQTMGHDKMYWYQQDPGMELHLIHYSYGVNSTEKGDLSSESTVSRIRTEHFPLTLESARPSHTSQYLCASSVAAWNTGELFFGEGSRLTVL.